These T cell receptor beta chains were read from a single sample in a study of blood T cell repertoires in COVID-19. Here immunoSEQ multiplex PCR was the method, and the copy in TCRdb shows in-frame clones only, minus some. The sample includes under 150,000 clones, 80% to 90% of them seen just once. Sequenced input: peripheral blood. The source is a woman aged 55 to 70 with active COVID-19. CDR3s include the opening cysteine and the closing phenylalanine or tryptophan. A D gene is named only where the DNA matches it firmly. Clone size is not always given. Where it is, it says once, few, many or a class for expanded clones.

j_call | d_call | v_call | clone_size | cdr3_nt | cdr3_aa
TRBJ2-1 | . | TRBV7-2 | once | TGTGCCAGCAGCCCTCTAGCGTTGACAAACAATGAGCAGTTCTTC | CASSPLALTNNEQFF
TRBJ2-7 | TRBD2 | TRBV6-5 | . | TGTGTCAGCAGTCTCACTAGCGTCCCCTACGAGCAGTACTTC | CVSSLTSVPYEQYF
TRBJ1-2 | . | TRBV5-6 | few | TGTGCCAGCAGCTTGAGTTCGGTCTCTAACTATGGCTACACCTTC | CASSLSSVSNYGYTF
TRBJ1-4 | . | TRBV5-1 | . | TGCGCCAGCAGCGAGCAGGGGTGGGAAAAACTGTTTTTT | CASSEQGWEKLFF
TRBJ2-3 | . | TRBV7-2 | . | TGTGCCAGCAGCTTAGCTGGGCGGATAGGAGGAGCAGATACGCAGTATTTT | CASSLAGRIGGADTQYF
TRBJ1-3 | . | TRBV3-1/TRBV3-2 | . | TGTGCCAGCAGCCAATTTGGCGCGGCCTCTGGAAACACCATATATTTT | CASSQFGAASGNTIYF
TRBJ2-1 | TRBD2 | TRBV7-8 | . | TGTGCCAGCAGACAAGTCGAGGGCGGGAGGGTTGGTGAGCAGTTCTTC | CASRQVEGGRVGEQFF
TRBJ2-3 | TRBD2 | TRBV5-1 | . | TGCGCCAGCAGCTTGGCACTAGCGGGAGGGCCCGGTATCTATACGCAGTATTTT | CASSLALAGGPGIYTQYF
TRBJ1-2 | TRBD1 | TRBV5-4 | . | TGTGCCAGCAGCCGGGGGACAGGGATGCTCGGTGGCTACACCTTC | CASSRGTGMLGGYTF
TRBJ1-5 | . | TRBV18 | . | TGTGCCAGCTCACCAGACAGCCGCAATCAGCCCCAGCATTTT | CASSPDSRNQPQHF
TRBJ2-5 | . | TRBV5-4 | . | TGTGCCAGCAGCTTGGATTCGGTCCAGAGCGGACAAGAGACCCAGTACTTC | CASSLDSVQSGQETQYF
TRBJ2-5 | . | TRBV4-1 | . | TGCGCCAGCAGCCGGGCAGGGGTAGGGACCCAGTACTTC | CASSRAGVGTQYF
TRBJ2-3 | TRBD1 | TRBV7-8 | . | TGTGCCAGCAGCTTCCAGGGGGCGGATACGCAGTATTTT | CASSFQGADTQYF
TRBJ2-5 | . | TRBV4-3 | once | TGCGCCAGCAGCCAAGTTCCTAATTCGGAGACCCAGTACTTC | CASSQVPNSETQYF
TRBJ2-3 | TRBD2 | TRBV3-1/TRBV3-2 | . | TGTGCCAGCAGGCTGACTAGCGGGAAAACAGATACGCAGTATTTT | CASRLTSGKTDTQYF
TRBJ1-2 | . | TRBV30 | . | TGTGCCTGGAGCCGGGAGATTGGAGTTGGCTACACCTTC | CAWSREIGVGYTF
TRBJ2-1 | . | TRBV19 | . | TGTGCCAGTAGTATCGTGACACAGGCGAATGAGCAGTTCTTC | CASSIVTQANEQFF
TRBJ2-7 | . | TRBV28 | . | TGTGCCAGCAGCCAGACAGGTGCTTCCTACGAGCAGTACTTC | CASSQTGASYEQYF
TRBJ2-7 | TRBD1 | TRBV5-1 | . | TGCGCCAGCAGCTTGGCTCCGACAGGGTCGGGCTACGAGCAGTACTTC | CASSLAPTGSGYEQYF
TRBJ2-1 | TRBD2 | TRBV7-2 | . | TGTGCCAGCAGCACCAGGGAGGGTCGGGTCCACAATGAGCAGTTCTTC | CASSTREGRVHNEQFF
TRBJ1-5 | . | TRBV19 | . | TGTGCCAGTAGCCTTAAGACGGGTCAGCCCCAGCATTTT | CASSLKTGQPQHF
TRBJ2-7 | . | TRBV7-2 | . | TGTGCCAGCAGCTTAGAAGAGGGCTACGAGCAGTACTTC | CASSLEEGYEQYF
TRBJ2-5 | . | TRBV4-3 | . | TGCGCCAGCAGCCAAGATTCACGGCAGGGGACCCAGTACTTC | CASSQDSRQGTQYF
TRBJ2-7 | . | TRBV15 | . | TGTGCCACCAGCAGAGAGGTTGGGGGCCCATACGAGCAGTACTTC | CATSREVGGPYEQYF
TRBJ1-1 | TRBD1 | TRBV18 | . | TGTGCCAGCTCACTTACAGGGGTTGGTACTGAAGCTTTCTTT | CASSLTGVGTEAFF
TRBJ2-7 | . | TRBV6-2/TRBV6-3 | . | TGTGCCAGCAGTTACTCGCGGCGGCTTAGCTCCTACGAGCAGTACTTC | CASSYSRRLSSYEQYF
TRBJ2-7 | TRBD2 | TRBV3-1/TRBV3-2 | . | TGTGCCAGCAGCCTCCGGGACTATGGGACCTACGAGCAGTACTTC | CASSLRDYGTYEQYF
TRBJ2-7 | . | TRBV3-1/TRBV3-2 | . | TGTGCCAGCAGCCAAATACCGGGTGACCTGGGGGCGTACGAGCAGTACTTC | CASSQIPGDLGAYEQYF
TRBJ1-1 | . | TRBV6-5 | . | TGTGCCAGCAGCCGCGAAGGAGGTACTGAAGCTTTCTTT | CASSREGGTEAFF
TRBJ1-1 | TRBD1 | TRBV5-4 | few | TGTGCCAGCAGCTTCCAGACAGGGGCGAATCCTGAAGCTTTCTTT | CASSFQTGANPEAFF
TRBJ2-5 | . | TRBV27 | . | TGTGCCAGCAGTCTGGAGGGACTGTCAAGACGCACCCAGTACTTC | CASSLEGLSRRTQYF
TRBJ2-7 | . | TRBV3-1/TRBV3-2 | . | TGTGCCAGCAGCCAAGCAGCCGTACAGGGTTTCTCCTACGAGCAGTACTTC | CASSQAAVQGFSYEQYF
TRBJ1-6 | TRBD1 | TRBV7-3 | once | TGTGCCAGCAGCTCGAGGGGGCTGCCCTCACCCCTCCACTTT | CASSSRGLPSPLHF
TRBJ2-7 | TRBD2 | TRBV18 | . | TGTGCCAGCTCACCACCGGGCATAGCGGGAGTCTACGAGCAGTACTTC | CASSPPGIAGVYEQYF
TRBJ2-2 | TRBD2 | TRBV28 | . | TGTGCCAGCAGTCCGGGACTAGACACCGGGGAGCTGTTTTTT | CASSPGLDTGELFF
TRBJ1-5 | . | TRBV27 | . | TGTGCCAGCAGTTCCTCCTGGGACACATACTTCAATCAGCCCCAGCATTTT | CASSSSWDTYFNQPQHF
TRBJ1-2 | TRBD1 | TRBV15 | . | TGTGCCACCAGCAGAACAGGGGGCGGAAACTATGGCTACACCTTC | CATSRTGGGNYGYTF
TRBJ2-7 | . | TRBV6-5 | . | TGTGCCAGCAGTTACTCGATACTCCACGAGCAGTACTTC | CASSYSILHEQYF
TRBJ1-6 | TRBD1 | TRBV4-1 | few | TGCGCCAGCAGCCAAACCGGGACAGGGGGAAATTCACCCCTCCACTTT | CASSQTGTGGNSPLHF
TRBJ2-1 | TRBD2 | TRBV5-1 | . | TGCGCCAGCAGCTTGGCTCCGGGAGGGTACAATGAGCAGTTCTTC | CASSLAPGGYNEQFF
TRBJ2-7 | . | TRBV3-1/TRBV3-2 | . | TGTGCCAGCAGCCAGCCTCCAGGGTCCTACGAGCAGTACTTC | CASSQPPGSYEQYF
TRBJ1-1 | . | TRBV5-1 | . | TGCGCCAGCAGCTTGGCCGGCGAGGGCGTGAGCACTGAAGCTTTCTTT | CASSLAGEGVSTEAFF